This T cell receptor beta chain was sequenced in a study of blood T cells in healthy people across ages. Alongside a J-beta primer mix, a sample-barcoded 5' primer served in a second PCR lasting roughly 7 to 12 cycles. Tagging of each cDNA molecule was performed by a template-switch adaptor with 12 random nucleotides. TCRdb itself ran the 5' RACE reads through MiXCR, one entry per CDR3 protein. This sample has some 1,500,000 distinct CDR3 sequences, with 42% found just once. The CDR3 consists of 14 residues. CDR1 DFQATT and CDR2 SNEGSKA come from the germline V gene (reference sequence). This clonotype was seen a few times.

This chain joins TRBV20-1 and TRBJ2-1; possible D gene TRBD1, 5 bases. The J call may be wrong; the DNA end is better matched by TRBJ2-7. The sample consisted of blood. The clonotype was recovered from a woman aged 18-30 years in good health. The CDR3 region is CSARGGGPYNEQYF. CDR3 bases: TGCAGTGCTAGAGGGGGCGGTCCTTACAATGAGCAGTACTTC.